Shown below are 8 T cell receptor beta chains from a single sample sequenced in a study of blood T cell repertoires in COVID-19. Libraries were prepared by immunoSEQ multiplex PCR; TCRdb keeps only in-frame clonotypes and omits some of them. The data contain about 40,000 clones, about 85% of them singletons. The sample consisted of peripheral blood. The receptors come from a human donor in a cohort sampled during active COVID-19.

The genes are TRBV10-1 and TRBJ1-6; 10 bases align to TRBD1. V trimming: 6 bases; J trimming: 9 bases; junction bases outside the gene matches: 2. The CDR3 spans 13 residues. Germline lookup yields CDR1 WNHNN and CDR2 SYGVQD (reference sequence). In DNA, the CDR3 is TGCGCCAGCAGCCGGGACAGGGGTTCACCCCTCCACTTT. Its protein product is CASSRDRGSPLHF.

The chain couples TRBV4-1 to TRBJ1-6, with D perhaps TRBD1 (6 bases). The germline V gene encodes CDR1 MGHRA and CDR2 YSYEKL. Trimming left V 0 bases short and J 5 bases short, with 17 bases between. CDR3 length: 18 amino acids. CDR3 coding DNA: TGCGCCAGCAGCCAAGAGCCCCCTGGCAGGGGAAATAATTCACCCCTCCACTTT. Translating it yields CASSQEPPGRGNNSPLHF.

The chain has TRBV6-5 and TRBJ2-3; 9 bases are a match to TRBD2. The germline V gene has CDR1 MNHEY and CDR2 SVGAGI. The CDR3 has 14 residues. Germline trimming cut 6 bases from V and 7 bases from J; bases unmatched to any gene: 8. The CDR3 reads CASSAGGQENTQYF. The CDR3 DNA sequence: TGTGCCAGCAGCGCGGGGGGGCAAGAAAATACGCAGTATTTT.

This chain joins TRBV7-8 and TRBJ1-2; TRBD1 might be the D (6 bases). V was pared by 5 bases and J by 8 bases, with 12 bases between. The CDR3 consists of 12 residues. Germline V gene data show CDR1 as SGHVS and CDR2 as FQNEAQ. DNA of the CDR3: TGTGCCAGCAGCAAAGGGGGGGGAGGCTACACCTTC. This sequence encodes CASSKGGGGYTF.

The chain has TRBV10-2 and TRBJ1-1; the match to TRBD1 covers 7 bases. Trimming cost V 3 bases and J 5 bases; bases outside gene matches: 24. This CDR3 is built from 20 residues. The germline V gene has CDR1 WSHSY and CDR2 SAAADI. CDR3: CASSDRSGGSKGAPGTEAFF. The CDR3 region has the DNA TGCGCCAGCAGTGACCGCAGTGGGGGATCTAAGGGGGCGCCGGGGACTGAAGCTTTCTTT.

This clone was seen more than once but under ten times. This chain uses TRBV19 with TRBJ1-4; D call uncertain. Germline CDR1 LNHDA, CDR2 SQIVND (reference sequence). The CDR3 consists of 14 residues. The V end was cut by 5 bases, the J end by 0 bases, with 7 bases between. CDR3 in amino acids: CASSAQATNEKLFF. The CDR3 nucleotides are TGTGCCAGTAGTGCCCAGGCAACTAATGAAAAACTGTTTTTT. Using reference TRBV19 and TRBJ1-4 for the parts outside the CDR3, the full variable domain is DGGITQSPKYLFRKEGQNVTLSCEQNLNHDAMYWYRQDPGQGLRLIYYSQIVNDFQKGDIAEGYSVSREKKESFPLTVTSAQKNPTAFYLCASSAQATNEKLFFGSGTQLSVL.

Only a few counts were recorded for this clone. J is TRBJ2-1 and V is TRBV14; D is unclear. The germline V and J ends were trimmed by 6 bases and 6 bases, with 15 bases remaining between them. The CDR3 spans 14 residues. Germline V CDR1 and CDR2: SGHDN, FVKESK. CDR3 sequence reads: CASRPDTTPNEQFF. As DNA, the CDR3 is TGTGCCAGCAGACCAGACACCACCCCCAATGAGCAGTTCTTC.

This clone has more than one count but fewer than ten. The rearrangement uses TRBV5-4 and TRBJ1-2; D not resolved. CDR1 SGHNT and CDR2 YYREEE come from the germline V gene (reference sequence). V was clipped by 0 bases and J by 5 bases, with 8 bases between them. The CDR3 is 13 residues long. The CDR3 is CASSLDGAYGYTF. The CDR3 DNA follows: TGTGCCAGCAGCTTGGACGGAGCATATGGCTACACCTTC.